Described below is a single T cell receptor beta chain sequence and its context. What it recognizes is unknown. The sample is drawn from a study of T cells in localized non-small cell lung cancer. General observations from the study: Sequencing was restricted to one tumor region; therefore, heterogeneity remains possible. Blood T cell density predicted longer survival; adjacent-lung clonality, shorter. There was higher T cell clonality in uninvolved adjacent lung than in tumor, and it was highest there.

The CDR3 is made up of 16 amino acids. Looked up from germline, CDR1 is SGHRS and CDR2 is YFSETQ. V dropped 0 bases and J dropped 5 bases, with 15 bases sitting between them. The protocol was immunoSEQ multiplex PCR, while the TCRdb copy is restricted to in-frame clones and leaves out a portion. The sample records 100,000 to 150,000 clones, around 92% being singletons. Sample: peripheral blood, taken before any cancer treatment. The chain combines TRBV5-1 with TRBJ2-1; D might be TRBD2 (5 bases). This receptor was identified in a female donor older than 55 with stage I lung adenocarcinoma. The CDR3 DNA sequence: TGCGCCAGCAGCTTGGAGTTCGGGGTATTCAACAATGAGCAGTTCTTC. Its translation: CASSLEFGVFNNEQFF. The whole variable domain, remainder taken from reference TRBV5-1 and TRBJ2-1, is KAGVTQTPRYLIKTRGQQVTLSCSPISGHRSVSWYQQTPGQGLQFLFEYFSETQRNKGNFPGRFSGRQFSNSRSEMNVSTLELGDSALYLCASSLEFGVFNNEQFFGPGTRLTVL.